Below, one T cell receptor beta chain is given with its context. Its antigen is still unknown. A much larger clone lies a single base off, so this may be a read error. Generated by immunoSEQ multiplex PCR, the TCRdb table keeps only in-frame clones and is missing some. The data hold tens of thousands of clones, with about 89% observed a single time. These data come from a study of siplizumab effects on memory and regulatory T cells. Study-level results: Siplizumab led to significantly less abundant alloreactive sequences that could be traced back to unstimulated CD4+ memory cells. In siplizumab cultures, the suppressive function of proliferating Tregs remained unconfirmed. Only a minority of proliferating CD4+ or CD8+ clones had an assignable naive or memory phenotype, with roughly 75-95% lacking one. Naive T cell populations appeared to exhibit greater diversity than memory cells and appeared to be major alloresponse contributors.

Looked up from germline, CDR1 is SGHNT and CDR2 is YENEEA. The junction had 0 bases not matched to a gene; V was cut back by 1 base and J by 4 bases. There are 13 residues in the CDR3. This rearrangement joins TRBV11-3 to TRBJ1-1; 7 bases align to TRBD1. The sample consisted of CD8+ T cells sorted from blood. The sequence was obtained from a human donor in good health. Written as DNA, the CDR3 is TGTGCCAGCAGCTTAGGACAGGGCACTGAAGCTTTCTTT. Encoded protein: CASSLGQGTEAFF.